This TCR beta chain was recovered during a study of blood T cell repertoires in COVID-19. Background on the study: In each case, the material was cDNA or gDNA derived from T cells, B-cell-depleted T cells, or PBMCs.

Measured with immunoSEQ multiplex PCR; TCRdb has only the in-frame clones, and not every one. The table has about 200,000 clones, around nine tenths seen once. This CDR3 is built from 15 residues. V dropped 4 bases and J dropped 2 bases, with 11 bases sitting between them. Germline CDR1 is SGHVS and CDR2 is FQNEAQ. This TCR came from a man between 18 and 29 years old with active or convalescent COVID-19. The chain is built from TRBV7-8 and TRBJ1-4, with D perhaps TRBD1 (5 bases). The sequencing input was peripheral blood. DNA of the CDR3: TGTGCCAGCAGCTCCAGGACATCCACTAATGAAAAACTGTTTTTT. It yields the protein CASSSRTSTNEKLFF.